A selection of T cell receptor beta chains follows, all from one sample in a study of Graves' ophthalmopathy and Graves' hyperthyroidism. Using its own MiXCR run on the multiplex PCR reads, TCRdb lists one record per CDR3 protein. The sample has some 400,000 distinct CDR3 sequences, about 18% seen once; the top ten hold around 1.4%. The sequenced material came from peripheral blood. The receptor set was obtained from a young woman with Graves' ophthalmopathy. Both conserved end residues are trimmed from each CDR3. The size of a clone is reported for some rows only, either as once, few or many, or as a class for expanded clones.

>many|TRBJ1-2|TRBV6-1
ASSDHRVGNYGYT
>many|TRBJ1-1|TRBV18
ASSPPTGLMNTEAF
>many|TRBJ2-5|TRBV20-1
SARVWDRKETQY
>many|TRBJ2-3|TRBV30
AWRSLAPSTDTQY
>many|TRBJ2-7|TRBV11-2
ASSFVSIPGQIYEQY
>-|TRBJ1-2|TRBV12-3/TRBV12-4
ASSKRNYGYT
>few|TRBJ2-7|TRBV3-1
ASSTYSEQY
>many|TRBJ1-6|TRBV6-5
ASSPPRGNNSPLH
>many|TRBJ2-7|TRBV6-2/TRBV6-3
ASRLGLAGAGEQY
>many|TRBJ2-5|TRBV7-2
ASSPRGQGMGETQY
>once|TRBJ2-5|TRBV12-3/TRBV12-4
ASRPRGETQY
>-|TRBJ2-5|TRBV11-2
ASSLLRRGETQY
>many|TRBJ1-1|TRBV7-9
ASSLELGARDAF
>-|TRBJ1-2|TRBV19
ASSRGTGQNYGYT
>many|TRBJ2-2|TRBV11-1
ASSLTSHKLPNTGELF
>many|TRBJ1-1|TRBV7-3
ASSPGGLQGGTEAF
>many|TRBJ2-5|TRBV20-1
SCGRGETQY
>many|TRBJ1-2|TRBV10-3
AISESRTVYGYT
>many|TRBJ2-7|TRBV28
ASSSWRGKEEQY
>few|TRBJ2-7|TRBV6-5
ASSFLSGQGAEQY
>-|TRBJ1-6|TRBV20-1
SARDSNSPLH
>many|TRBJ1-1|TRBV6-4
ASSDSGDRGIEKAF
>many|TRBJ1-5|TRBV19
ASRPTGQPLPQH
>many|TRBJ2-2|TRBV6-6
ASTRAGGPSGELF
>once|TRBJ2-7|TRBV26
ASRDHGGSGEQY
>many|TRBJ2-7|TRBV6-5
ASSYRLAGGRIYEQY
>-|TRBJ2-5|TRBV6-5
ASSYGLAGGGETQY
>-|TRBJ2-7|TRBV19
ATLGQGVKY
>many|TRBJ2-5|TRBV4-2
ASSQDLGLAGGPKTQY
>many|TRBJ2-5|TRBV9
ASSALGANQETQY
>many|TRBJ2-2|TRBV5-1
ASSYGGNGIHTGELF